The 30 T cell receptor beta chains given below trace back to one sample, sequenced in a study of regulatory T cells in long-lasting Graves disease. Described time point: persistent/refractory GD, antithyroid drugs over 5 years with positive TRAb. Construction of the TCR library relied on RNA isolated from PBMCs. CDR3 regions were amplified by Arm-PCR using iRepertoire HTBI primers to build TCR beta libraries. TCRdb fed the multiplex PCR reads into MiXCR, producing one record per CDR3 protein. The top ten hold under 35% of the sample, which has more than 300,000 distinct CDR3 sequences, more than 20% seen once. The source material was peripheral blood mononuclear cells (PBMCs), sampled when the disease was refractory, from a patient treated with antithyroid drugs. The receptors were gathered from a woman aged 40 to 50 with Graves disease.

This clonotype turned up a few times. The V call is TRBV20-1, the J call TRBJ1-5; D remains ambiguous. Germline lookup yields CDR1 DFQATT and CDR2 SNEGSKA (reference sequence). The CDR3 runs 9 residues. Deletions cut 6 bases from V and 9 bases from J, with 6 bases between. Here the CDR3 reads CSAGLPQHF. For the CDR3, the DNA is TGCAGTGCCGGGTTGCCCCAGCATTTT.

On this clonotype: Sequence at one end of the junction differs from germline and may be a read error. The chain joins TRBV7-9 to TRBJ2-7, with 9 bases aligning to TRBD2. Germline V gene lookup returns CDR1 SEHNR and CDR2 FQNEAQ (reference sequence). The CDR3 runs to 14 residues. DNA for the CDR3: TGTGCCAGCGGCTTGGCTAGCGGGACGTACGAGCAGTACTTC. Translating it yields CASGLASGTYEQYF.

This clonotype was seen more than once but under ten times. This chain links TRBV7-2 with TRBJ1-1, with D unclear. Between the trimmed V and J ends, which lost 1 base and 5 bases, there was a span of 14 bases. Looked up from germline, CDR1 is SGHTA and CDR2 is FQGNSA. The CDR3 length is 15 residues. The CDR3 loop reads CASSLGRWGATEAFF. The CDR3 bases are TGTGCCAGCAGCTTAGGGAGGTGGGGAGCGACTGAAGCTTTCTTT.

This clonotype was picked up a small number of times. The DNA of the CDR3 is TGTGCCAGTAGTATAGTAATCGGGGCTGAAGCTTTCTTT. Amino acids: CASSIVIGAEAFF. The chain carries TRBV19 and TRBJ1-1, with D unresolved. The CDR3 covers 13 residues. Germline assignment: CDR1 LNHDA and CDR2 SQIVND (reference sequence). The V end was cut by 1 base, the J end by 6 bases, with 9 bases between.

This clonotype was detected ten times or more. Germline is not matched at one junction end, which may reflect a read error. The J gene is TRBJ1-6, the V gene TRBV12-3 or TRBV12-4; tentative D call: TRBD1 (5 bases). This CDR3 is 14 amino acids long. CDR3 sequence reads: CASSVADKIIPLHF. The CDR3 bases are TGTGCCAGCAGTGTAGCGGACAAAATTATACCCCTCCACTTT.

This clonotype has only a few counts. V is TRBV10-3 and J is TRBJ1-1, with unresolved D. Germline lookup yields CDR1 ENHRY and CDR2 SYGVKD. The V and J ends lost 5 bases and 5 bases respectively, with 9 bases between them. The CDR3 sequence is 12 residues long. In DNA, the CDR3 is TGTGCCATCAGTCCTGGAGGGACTGAAGCTTTCTTT. Translated, it gives CAISPGGTEAFF.

Worth noting for this clonotype: A much larger clone sits a single nucleotide away, making a read error possible. V usage is TRBV27 and J usage is TRBJ2-5; 14 bases agree with TRBD2. With V trimmed by 5 bases and J by 5 bases, 13 bases remained unmatched. CDR1 and CDR2 from the germline V gene are MNHEY and SMNVEV (reference sequence). The CDR3 is 18 amino acids. The chain's CDR3 is CASSDLQGLAGERETQYF. For the CDR3, the DNA is TGTGCCAGCAGTGATTTGCAGGGACTAGCGGGAGAACGGGAGACCCAGTACTTC.

This clonotype was recorded at least ten times. The J gene is TRBJ2-2, the V gene TRBV12-3 or TRBV12-4, with D hard to call. The CDR3 has 15 residues. V shed 0 bases and J shed 0 bases, with 5 bases lying between them. The CDR3 DNA is TGTGCCAGCAGTTTAGCATGGTCGAACACCGGGGAGCTGTTTTTT. Translated, it gives CASSLAWSNTGELFF.

The V gene is TRBV4-3, the J gene TRBJ1-5, with 9 bases identical to TRBD1. This CDR3 has 18 amino acids. Germline V gives CDR1 LGHNA, CDR2 YSLEER. V lost 2 bases and J lost 1; bases outside the gene matches: 9. The CDR3: CASSQWTGVELSNQPQHF. CDR3 sequence (DNA): TGCGCCAGCAGCCAATGGACAGGGGTTGAATTAAGCAATCAGCCCCAGCATTTT.

This clonotype occurred many times. The gene calls are TRBV12-3 or TRBV12-4 and TRBJ2-2; D perhaps matches TRBD2 (6 bases). The CDR3 spans 16 residues. The V and J ends lost 6 bases and 5 bases respectively, with 19 bases between them. The CDR3 here is CASREGLRYFTGELFF. CDR3 nucleotides: TGTGCCAGCAGGGAGGGGTTGCGTTACTTTACCGGGGAGCTGTTTTTT.

This clonotype turned up a few times. The V call is TRBV27, the J call TRBJ2-1, with D maybe TRBD2 (6 bases). CDR3 length: 15 amino acids. CDR1 and CDR2 (germline): MNHEY, SMNVEV (reference sequence). The V gene lost 3 bases and the J gene lost 2 bases, with 11 bases spanning the gap. CDR3 sequence: CASSLAGTTYNEQFF. In DNA form, the CDR3 reads TGTGCCAGCAGTTTGGCGGGAACCACCTACAATGAGCAGTTCTTC.

The table lists this clonotype with a few counts. This rearrangement joins TRBV5-1 to TRBJ1-2; D is unclear. V lost 0 bases and J 7 bases, leaving 4 bases between the germline ends. The CDR3 contains 11 residues. Germline assignment: CDR1 SGHRS and CDR2 YFSETQ. The CDR3 DNA reads as TGCGCCAGCAGCTTGGGGTTTGGCTACACCTTC. This gives the protein CASSLGFGYTF.

This clonotype occurred many times. The chain employs TRBV7-3 and TRBJ2-7; TRBD2 aligns across 8 bases. V dropped 2 bases and J dropped 7; count of bases not matched to a gene: 10. Germline CDR1 reads SGHTA; CDR2 reads FQGTGA. This CDR3 has 15 amino acids. The CDR3 protein is CASSLGPAGVGEQYF. CDR3 coding DNA: TGTGCCAGCAGCTTAGGGCCAGCGGGAGTCGGTGAGCAGTACTTC.

In this sample, this clonotype turned up many times. The genes are TRBV28 and TRBJ1-4, with a tentative D call TRBD1 (6 bases). This CDR3 comprises 14 residues. The V end was cut by 4 bases, the J end by 6 bases, with 12 bases between. Germline V gene data show CDR1 as MDHEN and CDR2 as SYDVKM. The chain's CDR3 is CASSSGTNYEKLFF. The DNA of the CDR3 is TGTGCCAGCAGTTCCGGGACAAACTATGAAAAACTGTTTTTT.

V and J are TRBV10-3 and TRBJ1-1; 7 bases fit TRBD1. V shed 4 bases, J shed 2 bases, and the junction held 4 bases outside the gene matches. CDR3 size: 14 residues. Germline V gene lookup returns CDR1 ENHRY and CDR2 SYGVKD. The CDR3 loop is CAISADRTNTEAFF. CDR3 sequence (DNA): TGTGCCATCAGTGCGGACAGGACCAACACTGAAGCTTTCTTT.

On this clonotype itself: This sequence may be a read error, since a much larger clone differs from it by one base. J is TRBJ2-5 and V is TRBV12-3 or TRBV12-4, with D maybe TRBD1 (5 bases). V was clipped by 5 bases and J by 6 bases, with 19 bases between them. This CDR3 has 15 residues. The CDR3 is CASSPTPGFRKTQYF. The DNA for the CDR3 is TGTGCCAGCAGTCCAACCCCAGGGTTTCGGAAGACCCAGTACTTC.

This clonotype showed up many times. The rearrangement uses TRBV12-3 or TRBV12-4 and TRBJ1-1; D uncertain. The CDR3 extends over 13 amino acids. In DNA, the CDR3 is TGTGCTAGCGCGCCATCCCTGGGCACTGAAGCTTTCTTT. Protein: CASAPSLGTEAFF.

Comment on this clonotype: A read error may account for a junction end that differs from germline. This chain uses TRBV28 with TRBJ2-4, with 7 positions matching TRBD2. The CDR3 consists of 16 residues. The germline V gene has CDR1 MDHEN and CDR2 SYDVKM. This CDR3 reads CASSGGDLWFKNTQYF. CDR3 nucleotides: TGTGCCAGCAGTGGGGGGGACCTATGGTTCAAAAACACTCAGTACTTC.

This clonotype was seen many times. V is TRBV2 and J is TRBJ2-7; 8 bases match TRBD2. Germline V gene sequence: CDR1 SNHLY, CDR2 FYNNEI. The length of the CDR3 is 19 residues. The ends lost 7 bases at V and 3 bases at J; junction bases unmatched: 23. The CDR3 DNA reads TGTGCCAGCATAGGAGGTTGGGGAACAAGCGGGACTAGTATCTACGAGCAGTACTTC. Amino acids: CASIGGWGTSGTSIYEQYF.

There are many counts of this clonotype. This chain connects TRBV6-1 to TRBJ2-7; 13 nucleotides line up with TRBD2. V dropped 1 base and J dropped 2; count of bases not matched to a gene: 11. The germline V gene encodes CDR1 MNHNS and CDR2 SASEGT. The CDR3 length is 19 residues. CDR3 coding DNA: TGTGCCAGCAGTGAAGAGGGACTAGCGGGGCTTACCCCTCCCTACGAGCAGTACTTC. Protein product: CASSEEGLAGLTPPYEQYF.

This clonotype was found a few times. This chain joins TRBV7-9 and TRBJ2-7, with 8 bases identical to TRBD2. The CDR3 extends over 12 amino acids. The V gene's germline CDR1 is SEHNR and CDR2 FQNEAQ (reference sequence). V lost 8 bases and J lost 4; bases outside the gene matches: 4. CDR3 sequence reads: CASGREEYEQYF. CDR3 DNA sequence: TGTGCCAGCGGGCGGGAGGAATACGAGCAGTACTTC.

The J gene is TRBJ1-1, the V gene TRBV2; 10 bases line up with TRBD1. V trimming: 8 bases; J trimming: 0 bases; junction bases outside the gene matches: 15. The CDR3 has 18 amino acids. Germline V lookup: CDR1 SNHLY, CDR2 FYNNEI. CDR3 loop: CASSPSTGTGALNTEAFF. CDR3 nucleotides: TGTGCCAGCTCACCAAGCACCGGGACAGGGGCCCTGAACACTGAAGCTTTCTTT.

There are many counts of this clonotype. This chain links TRBV28 with TRBJ1-4; 7 bases are a match to TRBD1. The germline gives CDR1 MDHEN, CDR2 SYDVKM. The CDR3 consists of 15 residues. The J segment lost 4 bases and the V segment lost 4 bases, leaving 6 bases of the junction unmatched. CDR3 residues: CASSSLRDSNEKLFF. For the CDR3, the DNA is TGTGCCAGCAGTTCCCTGCGGGACAGTAATGAAAAACTGTTTTTT.

This clonotype has ten or more counts. This sequence joins TRBV15 and TRBJ2-5; unclear D gene. CDR3 size: 13 residues. Trimming took 0 bases from V and 5 from J, leaving 7 bases between them. CDR1 is LNHNV and CDR2 is YYDKDF in the germline V gene (reference sequence). The CDR3 loop is CATSRDPFETQYF. CDR3 DNA sequence: TGTGCCACCAGCAGAGATCCGTTTGAGACCCAGTACTTC.

The rearrangement uses TRBV9 and TRBJ2-2, with 9 bases matching TRBD2. The CDR3 spans 15 residues. The junction had 6 bases not matched to a gene; V was cut back by 3 bases and J by 6 bases. Germline CDR1 and CDR2: SGDLS and YYNGEE. CDR3 nucleotide sequence: TGTGCCAGCAGCGAAGCGGGAGGTGGACCCGGGGAGCTGTTTTTT. Translated: CASSEAGGGPGELFF. Together with reference TRBV9 and TRBJ2-2, the CDR3 gives the full variable domain: DSGVTQTPKHLITATGQRVTLRCSPRSGDLSVYWYQQSLDQGLQFLIQYYNGEERAKGNILERFSAQQFPDLHSELNLSSLELGDSALYFCASSEAGGGPGELFFGEGSRLTVL.

At least ten counts were recorded for this clonotype. This chain connects TRBV27 to TRBJ1-2, with 7 positions matching TRBD1. V trimming: 3 bases; J trimming: 7 bases; junction bases outside the gene matches: 11. CDR1 is MNHEY, CDR2 SMNVEV, per germline (reference sequence). This CDR3 has 15 amino acids. The CDR3 DNA follows: TGTGCCAGCAGTTTGATCGGGGAAGGGGGCCGTGGCTACACCTTC. It encodes CASSLIGEGGRGYTF.

This clonotype has ten or more counts. The chain carries TRBV7-8 and TRBJ1-1, with D possibly TRBD1 on 5 matching bases. The V end lost 4 bases, the J end lost 11 bases, and 17 bases lay between the germline ends. CDR1 and CDR2 from the germline V gene are SGHVS and FQNEAQ. The length of the CDR3 is 13 residues. The CDR3 DNA reads TGTGCCAGCAGCTCGACCTTCGACGGACACGCTTTCTTT. This codes for CASSSTFDGHAFF.

The rearrangement joins TRBV27 to TRBJ1-2, with D unresolved. V shed 3 bases and J shed 3 bases, with 8 bases lying between them. The CDR3 runs to 13 residues. CDR1 is MNHEY, CDR2 SMNVEV, per germline (reference sequence). The CDR3 DNA follows: TGTGCCAGCAGTTTCGGGAGGGACTATGGCTACACCTTC. Translated, it gives CASSFGRDYGYTF.

This clonotype was counted at least ten times. The chain is built from TRBV28 and TRBJ2-5; possible D gene TRBD2, 5 bases. The CDR3 contains 15 residues. V was cut by 5 bases and J by 5 bases, with 18 bases left in between. The germline CDR1 and CDR2 sequences are MDHEN and SYDVKM. The CDR3 spells CASSIRGEVRETQYF. The CDR3 nucleotides are TGTGCCAGCAGTATCCGGGGTGAGGTTCGGGAGACCCAGTACTTC.

V gene TRBV19 combines with J gene TRBJ2-7, with TRBD1 identical over 8 bases. There are 14 residues in the CDR3. Unmatched junction bases numbered 6, after V lost 3 bases and J lost 5 bases. Germline assignment: CDR1 LNHDA and CDR2 SQIVND (reference sequence). The CDR3 DNA sequence: TGTGCCAGTAGTATCGACAGGGGAGACGACGAGCAGTACTTC. Protein sequence: CASSIDRGDDEQYF.